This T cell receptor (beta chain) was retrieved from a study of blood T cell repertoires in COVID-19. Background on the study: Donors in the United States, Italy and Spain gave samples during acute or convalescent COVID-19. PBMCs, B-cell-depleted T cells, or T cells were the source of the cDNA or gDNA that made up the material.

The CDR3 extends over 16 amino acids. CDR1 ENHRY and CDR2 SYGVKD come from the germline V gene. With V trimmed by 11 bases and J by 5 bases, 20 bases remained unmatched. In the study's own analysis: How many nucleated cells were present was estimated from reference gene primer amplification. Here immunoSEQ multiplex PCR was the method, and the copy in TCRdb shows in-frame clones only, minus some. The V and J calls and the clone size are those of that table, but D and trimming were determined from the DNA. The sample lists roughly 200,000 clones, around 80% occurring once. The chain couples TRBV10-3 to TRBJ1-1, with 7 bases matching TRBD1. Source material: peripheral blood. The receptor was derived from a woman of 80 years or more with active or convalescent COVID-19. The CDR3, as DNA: TGTGCCGTCCAGGAGAGGTCACAGGGGTTGGGAACTGAAGCTTTCTTT. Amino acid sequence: CAVQERSQGLGTEAFF.